This T cell receptor (beta chain) stems from a study of OX40 agonist ivuxolimab in advanced cancers. With 6 bases clipped from V and 4 bases from J, the junction kept 6 bases outside the gene matches. Germline V gives CDR1 SQVTM, CDR2 ANQGSEA. The CDR3 runs 14 residues. Assay: immunoSEQ multiplex PCR; the TCRdb copy retains only in-frame clones and omits some. The sample includes tens of thousands of clones, around nine tenths of them seen just once. The sample here was CD4+ or CD8+ T cells sorted from blood, taken in a trial of the OX40 agonist ivuxolimab. The rearrangement links TRBV29-1 to TRBJ2-5; 12 bases align to TRBD2. This clonotype was sampled from an adult with an advanced solid tumor such as melanoma, head and neck, liver or kidney cancer. CDR3 in amino acids: CSVVLAGGTETQYF. CDR3 DNA sequence: TGCAGCGTGGTACTAGCGGGGGGAACAGAGACCCAGTACTTC.